Sequencing of this T cell receptor beta chain was carried out in a study of tumor-infiltrating lymphocytes in localized non-small cell lung cancer. Looking at the study overall: From each patient, both tumor and uninvolved lung, non-adjacent to tumor, were sampled. Study results and limitations: Higher tumor T cell infiltration than in uninvolved lung was supported by TCRbeta sequencing. T-cell fraction did not differ between immunotypes IM1 and IM2. TCR sequencing covered a subset of patients with enough tissue.

Comment on this clone: The antigen remains unidentified.

The V gene end was trimmed by 7 bases and the J gene end by 15 bases; junction bases not matched to a gene: 12. In germline, CDR1 is SGHNT, CDR2 YYREEE (reference sequence). CDR3 length: 12 residues. TCRdb's table, derived via immunoSEQ multiplex PCR, lists solely in-frame clones and lacks some. This sample yields about 12,000 clones, of which roughly 88% are seen a single time; over 3.5% belongs to the top ten. V and J are TRBV5-4 and TRBJ2-1; TRBD1 matches at 8 bases. The sample was uninvolved lung tissue not adjacent to the tumor. The sequence was obtained from a human donor with non-small cell lung cancer. The CDR3 loop is CASGETGVLWFF. DNA of the CDR3: TGTGCCAGCGGGGAGACAGGGGTTCTTTGGTTCTTC.